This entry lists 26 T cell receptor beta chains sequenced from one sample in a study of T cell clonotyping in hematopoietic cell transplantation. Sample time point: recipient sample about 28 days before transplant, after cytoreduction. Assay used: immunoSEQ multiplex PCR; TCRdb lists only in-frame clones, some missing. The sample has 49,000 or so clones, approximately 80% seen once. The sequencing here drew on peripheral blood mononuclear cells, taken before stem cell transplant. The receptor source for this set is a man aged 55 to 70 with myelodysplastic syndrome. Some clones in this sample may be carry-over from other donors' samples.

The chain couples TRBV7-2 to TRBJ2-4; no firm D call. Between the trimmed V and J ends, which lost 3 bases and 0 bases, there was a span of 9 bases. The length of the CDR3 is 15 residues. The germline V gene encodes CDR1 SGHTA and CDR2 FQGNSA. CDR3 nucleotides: TGTGCCAGCAGCTTGGGCCAGAAAGCCAAAAACATTCAGTACTTC. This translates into CASSLGQKAKNIQYF.

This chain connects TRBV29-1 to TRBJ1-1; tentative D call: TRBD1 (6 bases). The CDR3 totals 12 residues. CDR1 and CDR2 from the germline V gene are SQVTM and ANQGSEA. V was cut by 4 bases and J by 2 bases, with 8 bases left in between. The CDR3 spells CSVARGNTEAFF. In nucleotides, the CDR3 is TGCAGCGTTGCCAGGGGTAACACTGAAGCTTTCTTT.

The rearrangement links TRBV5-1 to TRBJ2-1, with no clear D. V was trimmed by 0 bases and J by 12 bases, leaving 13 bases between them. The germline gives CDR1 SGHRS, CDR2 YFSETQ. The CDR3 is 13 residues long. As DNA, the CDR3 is TGCGCCAGCAGCTTGGCCGCAGGTATCGGGCAGTTCTTC. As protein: CASSLAAGIGQFF.

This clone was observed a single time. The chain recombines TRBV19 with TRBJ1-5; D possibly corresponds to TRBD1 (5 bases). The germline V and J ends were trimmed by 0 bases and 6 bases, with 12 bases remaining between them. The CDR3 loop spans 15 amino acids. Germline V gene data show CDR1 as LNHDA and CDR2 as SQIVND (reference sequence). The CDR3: CASSIDQGSGQPQHF. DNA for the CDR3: TGTGCCAGTAGTATAGATCAGGGTTCGGGTCAGCCCCAGCATTTT.

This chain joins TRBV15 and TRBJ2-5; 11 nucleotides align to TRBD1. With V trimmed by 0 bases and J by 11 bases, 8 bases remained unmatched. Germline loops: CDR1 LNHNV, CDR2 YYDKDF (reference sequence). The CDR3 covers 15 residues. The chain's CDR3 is CATSRDNGQGAKQYF. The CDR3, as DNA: TGTGCCACCAGCAGAGACAACGGACAGGGGGCGAAGCAGTACTTC.

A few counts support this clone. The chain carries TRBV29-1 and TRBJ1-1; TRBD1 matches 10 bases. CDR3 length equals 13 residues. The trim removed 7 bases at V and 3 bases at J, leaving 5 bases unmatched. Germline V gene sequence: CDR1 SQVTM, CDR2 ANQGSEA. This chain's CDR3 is CSARQGADTEAFF. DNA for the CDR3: TGCAGCGCGAGACAGGGGGCGGACACTGAAGCTTTCTTT.

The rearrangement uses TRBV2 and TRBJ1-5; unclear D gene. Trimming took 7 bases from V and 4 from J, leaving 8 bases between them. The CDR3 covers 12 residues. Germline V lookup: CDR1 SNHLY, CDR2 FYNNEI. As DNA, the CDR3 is TGTGCCAGCACAGGCCAGAATCAGCCCCAGCATTTT. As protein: CASTGQNQPQHF.

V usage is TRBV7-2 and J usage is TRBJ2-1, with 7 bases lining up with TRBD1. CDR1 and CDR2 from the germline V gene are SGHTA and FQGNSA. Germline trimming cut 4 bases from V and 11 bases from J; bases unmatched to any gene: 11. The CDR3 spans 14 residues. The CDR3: CASSSAPTGYKQFF. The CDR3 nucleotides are TGTGCCAGCAGCTCCGCACCGACAGGGTATAAGCAGTTCTTC.

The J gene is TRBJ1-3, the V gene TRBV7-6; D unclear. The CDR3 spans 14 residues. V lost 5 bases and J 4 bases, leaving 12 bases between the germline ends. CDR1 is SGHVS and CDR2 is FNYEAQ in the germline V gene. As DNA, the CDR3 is TGTGCCAGCAGCCTCTACGGGGTCGGAAACACCATATATTTT. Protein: CASSLYGVGNTIYF.

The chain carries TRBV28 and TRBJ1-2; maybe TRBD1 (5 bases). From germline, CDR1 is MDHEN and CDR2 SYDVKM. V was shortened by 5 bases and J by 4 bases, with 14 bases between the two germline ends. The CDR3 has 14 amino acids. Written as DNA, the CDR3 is TGTGCCAGCAGTGCGGTGGGGGTCCCCTATGGCTACACCTTC. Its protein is CASSAVGVPYGYTF.

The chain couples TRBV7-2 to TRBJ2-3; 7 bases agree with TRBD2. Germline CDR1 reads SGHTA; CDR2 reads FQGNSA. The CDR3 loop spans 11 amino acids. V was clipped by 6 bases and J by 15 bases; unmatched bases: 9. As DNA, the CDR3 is TGTGCCAGCAGTCCTGAGCGGGGTTTATATTTT. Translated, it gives CASSPERGLYF.

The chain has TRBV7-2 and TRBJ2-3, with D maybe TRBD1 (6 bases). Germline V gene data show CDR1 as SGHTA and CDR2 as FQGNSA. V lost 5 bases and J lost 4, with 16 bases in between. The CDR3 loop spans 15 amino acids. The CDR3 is CASSRTTGSADTQYF. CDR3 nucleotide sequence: TGTGCCAGCAGCCGAACAACAGGGTCCGCAGATACGCAGTATTTT.

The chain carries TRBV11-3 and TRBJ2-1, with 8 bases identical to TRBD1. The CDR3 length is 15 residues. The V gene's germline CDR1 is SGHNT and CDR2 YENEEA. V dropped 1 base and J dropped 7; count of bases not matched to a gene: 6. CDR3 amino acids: CASSLGGQEGNEQFF. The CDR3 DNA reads TGTGCCAGCAGCTTAGGGGGACAGGAGGGGAATGAGCAGTTCTTC.

In DNA form, the CDR3 reads TGTGCCTGGAGTGTCGAACAGGGGACTAGCACAGATACGCAGTATTTT. This encodes CAWSVEQGTSTDTQYF. The chain carries TRBV30 and TRBJ2-3; tentatively, D is TRBD1 (7 bases). Trimming shortened V by 0 bases and J by 0 bases, and 13 bases separated the two germline ends. The CDR3 totals 16 residues. Germline values: CDR1 GTSNPN, CDR2 SVGIG (reference sequence). Supplemented by reference TRBV30 and TRBJ2-3, the full variable domain reads SQTIHQWPATLVQPVGSPLSLECTVEGTSNPNLYWYRQAAGRGLQLLFYSVGIGQISSEVPQNLSASRPQDRQFILSSKKLLLSDSGFYLCAWSVEQGTSTDTQYFGPGTRLTVL.

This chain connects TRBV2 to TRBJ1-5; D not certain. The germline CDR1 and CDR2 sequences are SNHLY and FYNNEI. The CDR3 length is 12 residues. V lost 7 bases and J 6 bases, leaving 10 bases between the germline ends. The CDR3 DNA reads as TGTGCCAGCACAACCGAATCTCAGCCCCAGCATTTT. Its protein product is CASTTESQPQHF.

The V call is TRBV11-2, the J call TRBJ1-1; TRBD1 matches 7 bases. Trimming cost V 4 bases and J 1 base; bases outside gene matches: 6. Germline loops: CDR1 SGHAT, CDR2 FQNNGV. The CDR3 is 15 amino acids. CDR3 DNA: TGTGCCAGCAGCTCCGTACAGGGGCGGAACACTGAAGCTTTCTTT. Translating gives CASSSVQGRNTEAFF.

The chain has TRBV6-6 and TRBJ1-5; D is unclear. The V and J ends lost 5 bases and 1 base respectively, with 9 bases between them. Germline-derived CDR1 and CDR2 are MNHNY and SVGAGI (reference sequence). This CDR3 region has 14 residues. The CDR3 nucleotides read TGTGCCAGCAGTACGGGTTACAGCAATCAGCCCCAGCATTTT. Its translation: CASSTGYSNQPQHF.

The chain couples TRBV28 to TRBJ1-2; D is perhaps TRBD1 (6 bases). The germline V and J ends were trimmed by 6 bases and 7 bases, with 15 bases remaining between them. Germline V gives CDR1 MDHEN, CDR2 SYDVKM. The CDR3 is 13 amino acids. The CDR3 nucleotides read TGTGCCAGCAGCCAAGGGGGGACCCCTGGCTACACCTTC. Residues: CASSQGGTPGYTF.

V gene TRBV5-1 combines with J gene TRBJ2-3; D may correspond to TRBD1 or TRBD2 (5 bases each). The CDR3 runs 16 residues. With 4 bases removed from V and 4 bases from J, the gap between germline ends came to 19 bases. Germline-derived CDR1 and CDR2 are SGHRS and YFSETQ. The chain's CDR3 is CASSVPQGVTADTQYF. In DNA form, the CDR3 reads TGCGCCAGCAGCGTTCCCCAGGGAGTGACGGCAGATACGCAGTATTTT.

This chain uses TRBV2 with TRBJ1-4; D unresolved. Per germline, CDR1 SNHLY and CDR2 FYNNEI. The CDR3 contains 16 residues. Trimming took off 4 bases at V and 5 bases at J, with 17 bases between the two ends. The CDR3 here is CASSGLVRSVNEKLFF. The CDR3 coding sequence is TGTGCCAGCAGTGGCCTTGTACGGAGCGTGAATGAAAAACTGTTTTTT.

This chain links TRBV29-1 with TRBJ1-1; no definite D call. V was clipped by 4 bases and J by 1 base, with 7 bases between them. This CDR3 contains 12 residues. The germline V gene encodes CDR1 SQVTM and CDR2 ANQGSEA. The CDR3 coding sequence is TGCAGCGTTGCGTCAGGGAACACTGAAGCTTTCTTT. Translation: CSVASGNTEAFF. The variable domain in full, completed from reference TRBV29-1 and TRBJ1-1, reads SAVISQKPSRDICQRGTSLTIQCQVDSQVTMMFWYRQQPGQSLTLIATANQGSEATYESGFVIDKFPISRPNLTFSTLTVSNMSPEDSSIYLCSVASGNTEAFFGQGTRLTVV.

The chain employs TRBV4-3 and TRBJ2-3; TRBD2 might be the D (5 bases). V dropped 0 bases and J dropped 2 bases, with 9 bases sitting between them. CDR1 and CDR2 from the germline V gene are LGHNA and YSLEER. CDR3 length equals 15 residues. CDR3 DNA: TGCGCCAGCAGCCAAGAGGGTAGCGACACAGATACGCAGTATTTT. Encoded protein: CASSQEGSDTDTQYF.

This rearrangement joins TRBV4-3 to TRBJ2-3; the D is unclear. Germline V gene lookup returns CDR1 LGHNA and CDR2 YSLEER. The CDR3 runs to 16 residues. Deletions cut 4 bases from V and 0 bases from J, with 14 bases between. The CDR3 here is CASSLRPSKSTDTQYF. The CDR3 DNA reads TGCGCCAGCAGCCTCAGACCCTCTAAAAGCACAGATACGCAGTATTTT.

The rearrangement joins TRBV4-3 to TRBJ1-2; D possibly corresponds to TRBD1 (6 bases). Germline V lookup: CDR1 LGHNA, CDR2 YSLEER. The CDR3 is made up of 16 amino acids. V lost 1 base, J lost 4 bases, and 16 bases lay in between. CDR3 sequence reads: CASSQGGGAGVYGYTF. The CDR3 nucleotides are TGCGCCAGCAGCCAAGGTGGGGGCGCCGGGGTCTATGGCTACACCTTC.

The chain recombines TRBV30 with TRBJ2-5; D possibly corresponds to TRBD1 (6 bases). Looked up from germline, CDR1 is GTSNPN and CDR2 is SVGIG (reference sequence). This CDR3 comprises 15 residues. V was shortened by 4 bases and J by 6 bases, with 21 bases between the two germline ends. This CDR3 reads CAWTTGLSVVKTQYF. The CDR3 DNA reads TGTGCCTGGACTACAGGGTTAAGCGTAGTTAAGACCCAGTACTTC. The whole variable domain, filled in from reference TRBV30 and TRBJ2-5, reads SQTIHQWPATLVQPVGSPLSLECTVEGTSNPNLYWYRQAAGRGLQLLFYSVGIGQISSEVPQNLSASRPQDRQFILSSKKLLLSDSGFYLCAWTTGLSVVKTQYFGPGTRLLVL.

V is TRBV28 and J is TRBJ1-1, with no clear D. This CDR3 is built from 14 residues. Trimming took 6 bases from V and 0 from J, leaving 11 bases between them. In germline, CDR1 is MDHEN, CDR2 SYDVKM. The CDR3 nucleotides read TGTGCCAGCAGCCCTGGTGGGGTGAACACTGAAGCTTTCTTT. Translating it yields CASSPGGVNTEAFF.